This T cell receptor beta chain derives from a study of OX40 agonist ivuxolimab in advanced cancers. General notes on the study: Ivuxolimab was a fully human IgG2 agonistic monoclonal antibody targeting the costimulatory receptor OX40 (CD134). Intravenous ivuxolimab was administered to patients every 2 weeks at six dose levels: 0.01, 0.1, 0.3, 1.5, 3 and 10 mg/kg. The point of sequencing TCRbeta in the periphery was to test whether ivuxolimab changed TCR sequence diversity and drove clonal T-cell expansion. The paper reports the monotherapy dose-escalation portion (N of about 50 patients) of the phase I ivuxolimab trial. Of the roughly 51 patients in dose escalation, 19 had hepatocellular carcinoma, roughly 15 had melanoma, 9 had renal cell carcinoma and 9 had head and neck cancer. Partial responses occurred in three dose-escalation patients: two with cutaneous melanoma and one with hepatocellular carcinoma. Patients were allowed to have had prior anti-PD-1, anti-PD-L1 or anti-CTLA-4 therapy, and around 41% of the dose-escalation patients had previously received checkpoint inhibitors. A male proportion of approximately 83% and a mean age of 60 years, ranging from roughly 23 to 85, were recorded for the dose-escalation cohort. Findings and caveats that apply to the study as a whole: In partial responders in the 0.1-3.0 mg/kg groups, normalized peripheral clonal expansion was found to be among the lowest, especially among CD8+ T cells. Clonal expansion of both CD4+ and CD8+ blood T cells was observed from baseline to week 6 at doses 0.1 to 3.0 mg/kg. The antigen specificity of the peripheral T cells that underwent clonal expansion was not determined. Low levels of normalized T-cell clonal expansion were also seen in some nonresponding patients. On average, CD8+ T cells showed more expanded clones than CD4+ T cells after ivuxolimab.

Genomic DNA was isolated from the sorted cells so that the TCRbeta CDR3 region could be sequenced. TCRbeta CDR3 regions were sequenced using the immunoSEQ Assay. TCRdb retrieved this table from immuneACCESS and kept in-frame rearrangements only. Not all clones are present; in checked studies, unresolved V genes account for under half, and no reason is known for the remainder. In all, the sample holds about 13,000 clones, and approximately 84% of those were seen once. The ten largest clones add up to over 30% of the sample. The trial excluded patients who had a history of autoimmune disease or who were on systemic immunosuppression. Peripheral blood for TCR sequencing was collected from all dose cohorts at baseline, on cycle 4 day 1, and on cycle 7 day 1. The samples were drawn from a first-in-human, open-label, multicenter phase I dose-escalation trial of ivuxolimab. Adults with locally advanced or metastatic melanoma, renal cell carcinoma, hepatocellular carcinoma or head and neck squamous cell carcinoma were enrolled in the trial. Before TCR sequencing, CD4+ T cells and CD8+ T cells from peripheral blood were sorted into separate populations.

Turning to this clone: Its recognized antigen is unknown. Base qualities are not provided; no much larger clone lies one nucleotide away.

V drops 0 bases and J drops 7 bases, leaving 12 bases in between. The germline V gene encodes CDR1 MNHNY and CDR2 SVGAGI (reference sequence). The CDR3 contains 14 residues, cysteine and phenylalanine counted. Left in the record is the CDR3 DNA by itself, 42 bases read in frame from the first base. The sequenced sample was CD4+ or CD8+ T cells sorted from blood, obtained in a trial of the OX40 agonist ivuxolimab. Recombination linked TRBV6-6 to TRBJ1-2, with no D gene named confidently. The clonotype comes from an adult with an advanced solid tumor such as melanoma, head and neck, liver or kidney cancer. The CDR3 amino acid sequence is: CASSYSEGIIGYTF. The DNA sequence is as follows: TGTGCCAGCAGTTACTCAGAGGGAATCATTGGCTACACCTTC.